These 25 T cell receptor beta chains originate from one sample sequenced in a study of T cells in Graves' hyperthyroidism and ophthalmopathy. It was RNA transcripts that yielded the amplified TCR beta CDR3 regions. HTBI primers were the set used in a first-round RT-PCR of the TCR CDR3. MiXCR was run by TCRdb on the multiplex PCR reads, yielding one entry per CDR3 protein. The sample consists of some 620,000 distinct CDR3 sequences, 15% to 20% of them appearing once. The source material was blood. These receptors all come from a woman aged 30 to 39 with Graves' hyperthyroidism.

This chain links TRBV12-3 or TRBV12-4 with TRBJ1-1; D remains unclear. V was shortened by 8 bases and J by 4 bases, with 26 bases between the two germline ends. The CDR3 contains 17 residues. The CDR3 DNA reads as TGTGCCAGCTTAAATTACCGGGCTTCGGTTCTTGGCACTGAAGCTTTCTTT. Protein sequence: CASLNYRASVLGTEAFF.

In this sample, this clonotype turned up once. The chain uses TRBV19 and TRBJ2-7; 8 bases agree with TRBD2. Germline CDR1 LNHDA, CDR2 SQIVND (reference sequence). With 2 bases clipped from V and 6 bases from J, the junction kept 15 bases outside the gene matches. The CDR3 is made up of 17 amino acids. CDR3 amino acids: CASSISFSAGGTLEQYF. Written as DNA, the CDR3 is TGTGCCAGTAGTATAAGCTTCTCGGCGGGAGGAACCCTCGAGCAGTACTTC.

V gene TRBV5-1 combines with J gene TRBJ2-5, with D maybe TRBD2 (5 bases). Deletions cut 5 bases from V and 3 bases from J, with 17 bases between. Germline V lookup: CDR1 SGHRS, CDR2 YFSETQ. The length of the CDR3 is 15 residues. The DNA of the CDR3 is TGCGCCAGCAGTGCGGTGGGAGCAGTTAAAGAGACCCAGTACTTC. Translation gives CASSAVGAVKETQYF.

This clonotype showed up many times. V gene TRBV11-2 combines with J gene TRBJ2-1; a weak D match, TRBD2 (6 bases). Germline V lookup: CDR1 SGHAT, CDR2 FQNNGV. The V end was cut by 5 bases, the J end by 7 bases, with 18 bases between. This CDR3 is 15 amino acids long. The CDR3 DNA is TGTGCCAGCAGCCCGAGACTAGGGTCAGAGAATGAGCAGTTCTTC. As protein: CASSPRLGSENEQFF.

The CDR3 loop is CASSQARSYEQYF. For the CDR3, the DNA is TGCGCCAGCAGCCAAGCCCGATCCTACGAGCAGTACTTC. The V call is TRBV4-1, the J call TRBJ2-7, with D hard to call. V was clipped by 1 base and J by 1 base, with 5 bases between them. The CDR3 covers 13 residues. The germline gives CDR1 MGHRA, CDR2 YSYEKL.

The V gene is TRBV7-9, the J gene TRBJ1-4, with unresolved D. The CDR3 totals 12 residues. Germline values: CDR1 SEHNR, CDR2 FQNEAQ (reference sequence). V was cut by 3 bases and J by 11 bases, with 10 bases left in between. The CDR3 sequence is CASSLSMGKLFF. As DNA, the CDR3 is TGTGCCAGCAGCTTGAGTATGGGGAAACTGTTTTTT.

There are a few counts of this clonotype. No DNA is shown, since the ends of the CDR3 on it are uncertain; the CDR3 is the one TCRdb lists. This rearrangement joins TRBV10-3 to TRBJ2-2; the listed D gene, TRBD1, was not tested against the DNA. From its first to its last residue, the CDR3 has 17 amino acids. Germline CDR1 and CDR2: ENHRY and SYGVKD. The CDR3 region is CAISEGPPQGAPGSCFF.

The chain has TRBV5-1 and TRBJ2-3, with a possible D match to TRBD2 (5 bases). Deletions cut 4 bases from V and 0 bases from J, with 12 bases between. In germline, CDR1 is SGHRS, CDR2 YFSETQ. The CDR3 totals 15 residues. The CDR3 loop reads CASSTIAPSTDTQYF. The CDR3 nucleotides read TGCGCCAGCAGCACCATAGCGCCGAGCACAGATACGCAGTATTTT.

The chain uses TRBV12-3 or TRBV12-4 and TRBJ1-3; D is possibly TRBD1 (5 bases). Between the trimmed V and J ends, which lost 7 bases and 0 bases, there was a span of 13 bases. The CDR3 covers 15 residues. CDR3 region: CASTASGLSGNTIYF. The DNA of the CDR3 is TGTGCCAGCACCGCCTCGGGACTCTCTGGAAACACCATATATTTT.

In this sample, this clonotype turned up many times. The CDR3 DNA reads as TGTGCCAGCTCACCACCGAAAATACTGAACACTGAAGCTTTCTTT. Its translation is CASSPPKILNTEAFF. This chain joins TRBV18 and TRBJ1-1, with no clear D. Trimming shortened V by 0 bases and J by 0 bases, and 8 bases separated the two germline ends. The CDR3 is 15 residues long. Germline values: CDR1 KGHSH, CDR2 LQKENI.

A word on this clonotype: A read error is possible here, since a much larger clone lies one base away. The V and J genes are TRBV11-3 and TRBJ2-7; D call uncertain. CDR1 is SGHNT and CDR2 is YENEEA in the germline V gene. CDR3 length: 15 residues. Trimming removed 3 bases from V and 2 bases from J, with 14 bases in between. CDR3 in amino acids: CASSFLAGDAYEQYF. For the CDR3, the DNA is TGTGCCAGCAGCTTTTTGGCAGGAGACGCCTACGAGCAGTACTTC.

Points on this clonotype: Possible read error: a much larger clone is one base away. The V gene is TRBV11-3, the J gene TRBJ2-5, with TRBD1 matching 11 bases. The germline gives CDR1 SGHNT, CDR2 YENEEA. The CDR3 has 15 amino acids. CDR3 in amino acids: CSSSTGQGAGETQYF. CDR3 DNA: TGTTCCAGCAGCACCGGACAGGGGGCGGGAGAGACCCAGTACTTC.

Here the CDR3 DNA reads TGTGCCAGCAGCGTTAGCGGGAGGGCCTCAGAGACCCAGTACTTC. Protein: CASSVSGRASETQYF. The gene calls are TRBV9 and TRBJ2-5; the match to TRBD2 covers 11 bases. Germline lookup yields CDR1 SGDLS and CDR2 YYNGEE. V was clipped by 2 bases and J by 4 bases; unmatched bases: 4. The CDR3 runs to 15 residues.

Notes on this clonotype: A clone one base away is much larger, so this may be a read error. The rearrangement links TRBV5-1 to TRBJ1-1; the D gene is possibly TRBD1 (6 bases). CDR3 length equals 15 residues. Germline CDR1 and CDR2: SGHRS and YFSETQ. For the CDR3, the DNA is TGCGCCAACAGCTTGGTTGGGGGGCACGGCACTGAAGCTTTCTTT. Protein sequence: CANSLVGGHGTEAFF.

This clonotype has ten or more counts. This chain uses TRBV28 with TRBJ1-5; 8 bases fit TRBD1. The CDR3 extends over 15 amino acids. Germline assignment: CDR1 MDHEN and CDR2 SYDVKM. Losses at the gene ends were 6 bases for V and 4 bases for J; bases not matched to a gene: 8. For the CDR3, the DNA is TGTGCCAGCAGGGAGATCGGACAGGGTAATCAGCCCCAGCATTTT. Residues: CASREIGQGNQPQHF.

This clonotype was seen at least ten times. J is TRBJ2-7 and V is TRBV30; the D is unclear. The CDR3 loop spans 12 amino acids. The V end was cut by 2 bases, the J end by 3 bases, with 8 bases between. Germline V gives CDR1 GTSNPN, CDR2 SVGIG (reference sequence). The CDR3 sequence: CAWSKVNYEQYF. CDR3 nucleotide sequence: TGTGCCTGGAGTAAGGTAAACTACGAGCAGTACTTC.

This clonotype turned up a few times. The chain employs TRBV20-1 and TRBJ2-7; D is undetermined. Germline-derived CDR1 and CDR2 are DFQATT and SNEGSKA (reference sequence). V was pared by 1 base and J by 7 bases, with 11 bases between. This CDR3 is 12 amino acids long. The CDR3 nucleotides are TGCAGTGCTAGAGGAACCGATAGGGAGCAGTACTTC. Translating it yields CSARGTDREQYF.

This clonotype was recorded a few times. The chain is built from TRBV7-6 and TRBJ2-6, with D perhaps TRBD2 (5 bases). V was shortened by 5 bases and J by 2 bases, with 10 bases between the two germline ends. The CDR3 runs 15 residues. Germline lookup yields CDR1 SGHVS and CDR2 FNYEAQ. The CDR3 here is CASSPGLTGANVLTF. The CDR3 nucleotides read TGTGCCAGCAGCCCCGGACTTACTGGGGCCAACGTCCTGACTTTC. Complete variable domain (other parts from reference TRBV7-6 and TRBJ2-6): GAGVSQSPRYKVTKRGQDVALRCDPISGHVSLYWYRQALGQGPEFLTYFNYEAQQDKSGLPNDRFSAERPEGSISTLTIQRTEQRDSAMYRCASSPGLTGANVLTFGAGSRLTVL.

This clonotype came up many times. This chain connects TRBV28 to TRBJ1-2; 9 positions match TRBD1. Germline assignment: CDR1 MDHEN and CDR2 SYDVKM. This CDR3 is built from 14 residues. J was trimmed by 7 bases and V by 5 bases; bases with no gene match: 8. CDR3 coding DNA: TGTGCCAGCAGTCCCCCACAGGGGGCTCGTGGCTACACCTTC. This sequence encodes CASSPPQGARGYTF.

In its sample, this clonotype was seen many times. The chain has TRBV28 and TRBJ1-1; 7 nucleotides match TRBD1. The CDR3 length is 15 residues. CDR1 and CDR2 from the germline V gene are MDHEN and SYDVKM. V lost 6 bases, J lost 7 bases, and 14 bases stayed unmatched. The CDR3 region is CASRLPRQGAVEAFF. The CDR3 DNA follows: TGTGCCAGCAGACTCCCACGACAGGGTGCCGTTGAAGCTTTCTTT.

This clonotype was detected a few times. The chain has TRBV30 and TRBJ1-2; perhaps TRBD1 as D (6 bases). CDR1 and CDR2 (germline): GTSNPN, SVGIG (reference sequence). CDR3 size: 12 residues. V lost 4 bases and J 8 bases, leaving 14 bases between the germline ends. CDR3 bases: TGTGCCTGGAAGCAGGGGTCTTGGGGCTACACCTTC. This encodes CAWKQGSWGYTF.

As for this clonotype: A much larger clone lies one base from this, so it may be a read error. V gene TRBV30 combines with J gene TRBJ2-7; no clear D gene. The CDR3 runs 13 residues. Germline values: CDR1 GTSNPN, CDR2 SVGIG (reference sequence). The DNA for the CDR3 is TGTGCCTGGGTGGGTGACAACTCCTACGAGCACTACTTC. The encoded protein is CAWVGDNSYEHYF.

This clonotype came up many times. This chain uses TRBV2 with TRBJ1-1, with a tentative D call TRBD1 (6 bases). The CDR3 loop spans 18 amino acids. Trimming pared 6 bases from V and 1 base from J, leaving 24 bases between. CDR1 and CDR2 (germline): SNHLY, FYNNEI. DNA of the CDR3: TGTGCCAGCAGCCGAGCCTATGCAGGGGCGATAGGGAACACTGAAGCTTTCTTT. Translated, it gives CASSRAYAGAIGNTEAFF.

The J gene is TRBJ1-5, the V gene TRBV6-1; D gene uncertain. Looked up from germline, CDR1 is MNHNS and CDR2 is SASEGT. The CDR3 totals 15 residues. V shed 2 bases and J shed 3 bases, with 11 bases lying between them. The CDR3 here is CASSEYMMFNQPQHF. CDR3 sequence (DNA): TGTGCCAGCAGTGAATACATGATGTTCAATCAGCCCCAGCATTTT.

The chain has TRBV20-1 and TRBJ1-1; D not resolved. This CDR3 region has 11 residues. Germline loops: CDR1 DFQATT, CDR2 SNEGSKA (reference sequence). The V and J ends lost 4 bases and 6 bases respectively, with 9 bases between them. CDR3 protein: CSAILNPEAFF. CDR3 nucleotides: TGCAGTGCTATACTTAACCCTGAAGCTTTCTTT.